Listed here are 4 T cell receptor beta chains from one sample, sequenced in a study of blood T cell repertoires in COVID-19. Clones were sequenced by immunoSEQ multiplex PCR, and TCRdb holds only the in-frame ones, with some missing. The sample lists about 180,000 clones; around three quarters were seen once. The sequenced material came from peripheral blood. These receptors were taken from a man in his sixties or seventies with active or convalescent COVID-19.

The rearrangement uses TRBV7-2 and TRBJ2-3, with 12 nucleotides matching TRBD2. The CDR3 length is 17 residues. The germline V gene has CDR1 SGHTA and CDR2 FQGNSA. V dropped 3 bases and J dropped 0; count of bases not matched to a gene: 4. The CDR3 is CASSLTSGGSSTDTQYF. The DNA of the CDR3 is TGTGCCAGCAGCTTGACTAGCGGGGGCTCCAGCACAGATACGCAGTATTTT.

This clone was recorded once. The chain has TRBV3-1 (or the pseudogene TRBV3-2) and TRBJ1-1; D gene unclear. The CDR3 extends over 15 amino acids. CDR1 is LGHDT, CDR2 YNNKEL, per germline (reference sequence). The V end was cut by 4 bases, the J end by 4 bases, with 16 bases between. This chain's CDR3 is CASSPQSNTGTEAFF. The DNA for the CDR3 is TGTGCCAGCAGCCCGCAGTCTAATACGGGCACTGAAGCTTTCTTT.

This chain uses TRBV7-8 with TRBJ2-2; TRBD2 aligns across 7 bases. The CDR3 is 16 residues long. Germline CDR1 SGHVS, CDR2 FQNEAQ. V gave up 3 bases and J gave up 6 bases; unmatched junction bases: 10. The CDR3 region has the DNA TGTGCCAGCAGCTTCTGGGGGGGGAGGGCCGCCGGGGAGCTGTTTTTT. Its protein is CASSFWGGRAAGELFF.

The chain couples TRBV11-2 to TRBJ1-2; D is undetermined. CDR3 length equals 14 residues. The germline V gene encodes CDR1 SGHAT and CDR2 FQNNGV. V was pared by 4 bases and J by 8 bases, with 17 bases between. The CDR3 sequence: CASSYSTGNYGYTF. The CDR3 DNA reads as TGTGCCAGCAGCTATTCCACCGGGAATTACGGCTACACCTTC.